The sequence of this T cell receptor (beta chain) was determined in a study of Ad26.COV2.S vaccination and SARS-CoV-2 variants. Overall study findings and caveats: Quantification of TCR breadth and depth may have yielded underestimates of total T cell responses. Compared with placebo recipients, vaccine recipients had higher spike-specific TCR breadth.

The ends were cut back, 0 bases at V and 6 bases at J, with 12 bases in the middle. Germline lookup yields CDR1 LGHDT and CDR2 YNNKEL (reference sequence). The length of the CDR3 is 14 residues. The data were produced by immunoSEQ multiplex PCR, yet TCRdb's version contains in-frame clones alone and is incomplete. The table includes 430,000 or so clones, 75% to 95% detected once. As for treatment: 15 to 20 received Ad26.COV2.S at low or high dose, single or two shots; 5 received placebo; per-sample allocation not given. Sample collection was performed on day 63 after the first vaccine or placebo injection. It was an adult aged 18-55 years in Boston who was the donor. Vaccination used an Ad26 vector expressing Wuhan-strain SARS-CoV-2 spike. Regarding this clone: Its antigen is still unknown.

This chain joins TRBV3-1 (or the pseudogene TRBV3-2) and TRBJ2-7, with D possibly TRBD1 on 6 matching bases. The sequence came from a person aged 18-65 years who received the Ad26.COV2.S COVID-19 vaccine or a placebo. The starting material was peripheral blood, obtained in a trial of Ad26.COV2.S vaccine versus placebo. The CDR3 coding sequence is TGTGCCAGCAGCCAAGATCGTGCAGGGGCCGAGCAGTACTTC. Residues: CASSQDRAGAEQYF.